The 24 T cell receptor beta chains presented below share a single source sample, sequenced in a study of T cells in localized non-small cell lung cancer. Using immunoSEQ multiplex PCR, the repertoire was profiled, and TCRdb retains in-frame clones only, with some absent. The data show some 2,900 clones, 21% seen once. The sample was normal lung tissue next to the tumor, taken before any cancer treatment. These receptors originate from a woman aged 35 to 70 with stage I lung adenocarcinoma.

The rearrangement joins TRBV14 to TRBJ2-7; TRBD2 aligns across 8 bases. There are 15 residues in the CDR3. Germline trimming cut 1 base from V and 2 bases from J; bases unmatched to any gene: 4. Germline loops: CDR1 SGHDN, CDR2 FVKESK. CDR3 sequence: CASSQVGSGTYEQYF. The CDR3 DNA reads TGTGCCAGCAGCCAAGTCGGTAGCGGGACCTACGAGCAGTACTTC.

The CDR3 nucleotides read TGTGCCTGTCGGGGACTAGCAGAGACCCAGTACTTC. This gives the protein CACRGLAETQYF. The rearrangement joins TRBV30 to TRBJ2-5, with 9 positions matching TRBD2. Germline V gene sequence: CDR1 GTSNPN, CDR2 SVGIG (reference sequence). The CDR3 has 12 amino acids. V gave up 6 bases and J gave up 4 bases; unmatched junction bases: 3. Using reference TRBV30 and TRBJ2-5 for the parts outside the CDR3, the full variable domain is SQTIHQWPATLVQPVGSPLSLECTVEGTSNPNLYWYRQAAGRGLQLLFYSVGIGQISSEVPQNLSASRPQDRQFILSSKKLLLSDSGFYLCACRGLAETQYFGPGTRLLVL.

This clone is large. This chain connects TRBV5-1 to TRBJ2-2, with TRBD2 identical over 8 bases. Germline assignment: CDR1 SGHRS and CDR2 YFSETQ. This CDR3 comprises 15 residues. After removal of 4 bases from V and 0 bases from J, the junction contained 2 bases not matched to a gene. The CDR3 protein is CASSPSGSNTGELFF. The DNA for the CDR3 is TGCGCCAGCAGCCCTAGCGGGTCGAACACCGGGGAGCTGTTTTTT. The full variable domain, its missing parts supplied by reference TRBV5-1 and TRBJ2-2, is KAGVTQTPRYLIKTRGQQVTLSCSPISGHRSVSWYQQTPGQGLQFLFEYFSETQRNKGNFPGRFSGRQFSNSRSEMNVSTLELGDSALYLCASSPSGSNTGELFFGEGSRLTVL.

The genes are TRBV6-8 and TRBJ1-1; D is ambiguous. Per germline, CDR1 MNHGY and CDR2 SAAAGT. Between the trimmed V and J ends, which lost 2 bases and 4 bases, there was a span of 8 bases. CDR3 length: 13 residues. The CDR3: CASSYGPVTEAFF. The CDR3 DNA reads TGTGCCAGCAGTTACGGCCCGGTCACTGAAGCTTTCTTT.

The chain has TRBV28 and TRBJ2-2; D is ambiguous. The CDR3 contains 15 residues. Germline loops: CDR1 MDHEN, CDR2 SYDVKM. V lost 3 bases and J lost 1, with 9 bases in between. In DNA, the CDR3 is TGTGCCAGCAGTTTGATATCTGGGAACACCGGGGAGCTGTTTTTT. Translating it yields CASSLISGNTGELFF.

By share, this clone ranks as large (0.1 to 1%). The rearrangement links TRBV6-8 to TRBJ1-1; 8 bases are shared with TRBD1. The CDR3 is made up of 14 amino acids. Germline CDR1 is MNHGY and CDR2 is SAAAGT. J was trimmed by 7 bases and V by 11 bases; bases with no gene match: 15. The CDR3 DNA follows: TGTGCCGGGCGAGCCTCGACAGGGGCCCTTGAAGCTTTCTTT. Translating gives CAGRASTGALEAFF.

This clone is deemed large. This sequence joins TRBV9 and TRBJ2-4; a weak D match, TRBD2 (6 bases). The V gene's germline CDR1 is SGDLS and CDR2 YYNGEE. The CDR3 has 20 residues. V dropped 0 bases and J dropped 0 bases, with 22 bases sitting between them. CDR3 in DNA: TGTGCCAGCAGCGTAGCGGCTAGCGCCTCGGAACTGCTAGCCAAAAACATTCAGTACTTC. This translates into CASSVAASASELLAKNIQYF.

V usage is TRBV5-1 and J usage is TRBJ1-5; maybe TRBD1 (5 bases). From germline, CDR1 is SGHRS and CDR2 YFSETQ. This CDR3 has 14 amino acids. The V end lost 3 bases, the J end lost 9 bases, and 16 bases lay between the germline ends. The CDR3, as DNA: TGCGCCAGCAGCTCGGGGACGGTAGTGCGGCCCCAGCATTTT. Translating it yields CASSSGTVVRPQHF.

This clone has just a few counts. The J gene is TRBJ2-3, the V gene TRBV7-5; TRBD1, the table's D call, lacks a check against the DNA. TRBV7-5 represents a pseudogene. There are 17 residues in the CDR3. CDR3 protein: CASSLSGTGLRTDTQYF. CDR3 sequence (DNA): TGTGCCAGCAGCTTAAGTGGGACAGGGCTTCGCACAGATACGCAGTATTTT.

This rearrangement joins TRBV30 to TRBJ2-7, with TRBD1 identical over 7 bases. V was pared by 4 bases and J by 6 bases, with 9 bases of the junction left unmatched. Germline V gene data show CDR1 as GTSNPN and CDR2 as SVGIG (reference sequence). The CDR3 covers 13 residues. CDR3 residues: CAWMGGQDGEQYF. The CDR3 nucleotides are TGTGCCTGGATGGGTGGACAGGACGGCGAGCAGTACTTC.

This clone has only a few counts. The chain joins TRBV7-8 to TRBJ1-2, with D hard to call. Germline loops: CDR1 SGHVS, CDR2 FQNEAQ. Trimming left V 2 bases short and J 2 bases short, with 6 bases between. The CDR3 length is 13 residues. The DNA of the CDR3 is TGTGCCAGCAGCTTATCCCCAAACTATGGCTACACCTTC. Protein sequence: CASSLSPNYGYTF.

This clone came up a few times. The chain links TRBV4-1 to TRBJ1-1; a weak D match, TRBD1 (5 bases). The CDR3 sequence is 14 residues long. CDR1 is MGHRA, CDR2 YSYEKL, per germline. V lost 1 base and J lost 3, with 9 bases in between. CDR3 in amino acids: CASSQGGSHTEAFF. The DNA for the CDR3 is TGCGCCAGCAGCCAAGGGGGCAGCCACACTGAAGCTTTCTTT.

The chain combines TRBV7-6 with TRBJ2-7; 11 nucleotides agree with TRBD2. Unmatched junction bases numbered 6, after V lost 5 bases and J lost 3 bases. CDR3 size: 15 residues. Per germline, CDR1 SGHVS and CDR2 FNYEAQ. CDR3 bases: TGTGCCAGCAGCCCTAGGACTAGCGGGTTCTACGAGCAGTACTTC. Translating gives CASSPRTSGFYEQYF.

V usage is TRBV18 and J usage is TRBJ2-7; 8 positions match TRBD1. V trimming: 8 bases; J trimming: 0 bases; junction bases outside the gene matches: 3. This CDR3 region has 13 residues. CDR1 is KGHSH, CDR2 LQKENI, per germline. The CDR3 is CASRQGTSYEQYF. In DNA, the CDR3 is TGTGCCAGCAGACAGGGGACCTCCTACGAGCAGTACTTC.

This clone has only a few counts. The chain employs TRBV9 and TRBJ2-3, with D unclear. The CDR3 spans 13 residues. Per germline, CDR1 SGDLS and CDR2 YYNGEE. The germline V and J ends were trimmed by 5 bases and 2 bases, with 9 bases remaining between them. CDR3 sequence (DNA): TGTGCCAGCAGTGACCCAGACACAGATACGCAGTATTTT. Translated, it gives CASSDPDTDTQYF.

This clone is deemed hyperexpanded. This chain links TRBV6-8 with TRBJ1-1; possibly TRBD1 for D (6 bases). V was pared by 5 bases and J by 3 bases, with 16 bases between. The CDR3 runs to 15 residues. The germline gives CDR1 MNHGY, CDR2 SAAAGT. In DNA form, the CDR3 reads TGTGCCAGCAGTGTGACAGGTCTTCATGACACTGAAGCTTTCTTT. Translated: CASSVTGLHDTEAFF.

This chain joins TRBV9 and TRBJ2-3, with 7 bases that match TRBD1. Trimming cost V 3 bases and J 5 bases; bases outside gene matches: 6. Germline CDR1 SGDLS, CDR2 YYNGEE. This CDR3 comprises 14 residues. CDR3 amino acids: CASSATGDRDTQYF. DNA for the CDR3: TGTGCCAGCAGCGCAACTGGGGACAGAGATACGCAGTATTTT.

This clone occurred a few times. This chain links TRBV28 with TRBJ1-1, with D maybe TRBD1 (6 bases). The germline V and J ends were trimmed by 3 bases and 4 bases, with 9 bases remaining between them. The germline V gene encodes CDR1 MDHEN and CDR2 SYDVKM. This CDR3 has 13 residues. CDR3 nucleotides: TGTGCCAGCAGTTTTAGGGGGGGCACTGAAGCTTTCTTT. Protein product: CASSFRGGTEAFF.

Comment on this clone: Additional DNA sequences in this sample encode the identical CDR3. V and J are TRBV6-8 and TRBJ1-2; TRBD1 aligns across 8 bases. The V gene's germline CDR1 is MNHGY and CDR2 SAAAGT. V dropped 4 bases and J dropped 3; count of bases not matched to a gene: 4. The CDR3 is made up of 14 amino acids. The DNA for the CDR3 is TGTGCCAGCAGTTTGGACAGGGTGGACTATGGCTACACCTTC. It translates to CASSLDRVDYGYTF.

The chain carries TRBV11-3 and TRBJ2-2, with D unclear. Germline values: CDR1 SGHNT, CDR2 YENEEA. This CDR3 is 17 amino acids long. The V gene lost 0 bases and the J gene lost 0 bases, with 11 bases spanning the gap. DNA of the CDR3: TGTGCCAGCAGCTTAGATGTCAGGCAAACGAACACCGGGGAGCTGTTTTTT. Translated: CASSLDVRQTNTGELFF.

This clone was detected a few times. This chain joins TRBV6-8 and TRBJ1-1, with a possible D match to TRBD1 (5 bases). Between the trimmed V and J ends, which lost 7 bases and 1 base, there was a span of 13 bases. The CDR3 runs to 14 residues. Germline V lookup: CDR1 MNHGY, CDR2 SAAAGT. CDR3 nucleotide sequence: TGTGCCAGCAATCCGCGAGGGGCGAACACTGAAGCTTTCTTT. Amino acid sequence: CASNPRGANTEAFF.

In its sample, this clone was seen a few times. This chain uses TRBV11-3 with TRBJ1-5, with a tentative D call TRBD1 (5 bases). Deletions cut 5 bases from V and 4 bases from J, with 12 bases between. This CDR3 comprises 14 residues. In germline, CDR1 is SGHNT, CDR2 YENEEA. CDR3 loop: CASSGGEGNQPQHF. CDR3 bases: TGTGCCAGCAGCGGGGGGGAAGGGAATCAGCCCCAGCATTTT. Using reference TRBV11-3 and TRBJ1-5 for the parts outside the CDR3, the full variable domain is EAGVVQSPRYKIIEKKQPVAFWCNPISGHNTLYWYLQNLGQGPELLIRYENEEAVDDSQLPKDRFSAERLKGVDSTLKIQPAELGDSAVYLCASSGGEGNQPQHFGDGTRLSIL.

The sample holds a few counts of this clone. The rearrangement uses TRBV28 and TRBJ1-2; D gene ambiguous. This CDR3 is 13 amino acids long. Germline assignment: CDR1 MDHEN and CDR2 SYDVKM. V was cut by 6 bases and J by 2 bases, with 10 bases left in between. CDR3 coding DNA: TGTGCCAGCAGCGCAGGATCAAACTATGGCTACACCTTC. Protein sequence: CASSAGSNYGYTF.

This clone is labeled large (0.1 to 1%). This chain connects TRBV15 to TRBJ1-5, with D possibly being TRBD1 (5 bases). The V gene's germline CDR1 is LNHNV and CDR2 YYDKDF (reference sequence). Trimming cost V 1 base and J 5 bases, with 12 bases left between them. CDR3 length: 15 residues. CDR3 bases: TGTGCCACCAGCAGAGTATCGTTGGGGGATCAGCCCCAGCATTTT. It yields the protein CATSRVSLGDQPQHF.